A selection of T cell receptor beta chains follows, all from one sample in a study of post-analysis software for immune sequencing data. TCRdb passed the PCR reads through MiXCR, listing each CDR3 protein once. The sample yields some 450,000 distinct CDR3 sequences, less than 45% seen once. The source material was blood. Receptors originate from a girl aged 5-17 years with multiple sclerosis. Both conserved end residues are part of each CDR3. D genes are given only for firm matches. For some rows the clone size is stated as once, few or many, or as a class when expanded; others skip it.

j_gene | v_gene | d_gene | abundance | CDR3nt | CDR3aa
TRBJ2-1 | TRBV6-4 | NA | NA | TGTGCCAGCAGTGAGGTGGGGGGTGAGCAGTTCTTC | CASSEVGGEQFF
TRBJ2-3 | TRBV20-1 | NA | few | TGCAGTGCTGTCCGGGGGACTGCCACAGATACGCAGTATTTT | CSAVRGTATDTQYF
TRBJ2-1 | TRBV7-3 | NA | NA | TGTGCCAGCAGCCCCAATGAGGTGGGGGCGTGTAATGAGCAGTTCTTC | CASSPNEVGACNEQFF
TRBJ2-1 | TRBV29-1 | NA | NA | TGCAGCGTCGCTCCGGGGCTAGGGTACAATGAGCAGTTCTTC | CSVAPGLGYNEQFF
TRBJ2-1 | TRBV12-3/TRBV12-4 | NA | NA | TGTGCCTCCCGAAGATACGGGTTAAATAATGAGCAGTTCTTC | CASRRYGLNNEQFF
TRBJ2-5 | TRBV3-1 | NA | few | TGTGCCAGCAGCCAAGTTTCTAGAAATTTGAAGACCCAGTACTTC | CASSQVSRNLKTQYF
TRBJ2-7 | TRBV29-1 | TRBD2 | few | TGCAGCGTCAGTAGCGGGAGCTCCTACGAGCAGTACTTC | CSVSSGSSYEQYF
TRBJ1-2 | TRBV20-1 | NA | NA | TGCAGTGCTAGAGATCGTCATAACTATGGCTACACCTTC | CSARDRHNYGYTF
TRBJ2-1 | TRBV7-2 | NA | NA | TGTACCAGCAGCTTAGTTAGGTGGGATGAGCAGTTCTTC | CTSSLVRWDEQFF
TRBJ2-7 | TRBV7-9 | NA | NA | TGTGCCAGCAGCTTAACCCCGGGGGAGAGTCTTTCCTACGAGCAGTACTTC | CASSLTPGESLSYEQYF
TRBJ2-3 | TRBV12-3/TRBV12-4 | TRBD1 | NA | TGTGCCAGCAGTTTAGAGGACAGGCATACGCAGTATTTT | CASSLEDRHTQYF
TRBJ2-5 | TRBV18 | TRBD2 | few | TGTGCCAGCTCCCCGGGACTAGCCCATATCCTTCCTTCGCAAGAGACCCAGTACTTC | CASSPGLAHILPSQETQYF
TRBJ1-2 | TRBV28 | NA | NA | TGTGCCAGCAATGGGCCTAACTATGGTTACACCTTC | CASNGPNYGYTF
TRBJ2-1 | TRBV29-1 | TRBD2 | few | TGCAGCGCTTATAGCCGCACCCAGATCAGGGGCGCGGGAGGGCCTAATGAGCAGTTCTTC | CSAYSRTQIRGAGGPNEQFF
TRBJ2-1 | TRBV12-3/TRBV12-4 | NA | NA | TGTGCCAGCAGTAGCAGGGTGAATGAGCAGTTCTTC | CASSSRVNEQFF
TRBJ1-4 | TRBV12-3/TRBV12-4 | TRBD1 | NA | TGTGCCAGCAGTTCTCGGACAGGGACTAATGAAAAACTGTTTTTT | CASSSRTGTNEKLFF
TRBJ2-3 | TRBV19 | TRBD1 | NA | TGTGCCAGTATAGCCACCCCGGGACAGGGTTTCGCCACAGATACGCAGTATTTT | CASIATPGQGFATDTQYF
TRBJ2-7 | TRBV12-3/TRBV12-4 | NA | NA | TGTGCCAGCAGTTTCCGGGCCCTCTACGAGCAGTACTTC | CASSFRALYEQYF
TRBJ1-1 | TRBV12-3/TRBV12-4 | NA | NA | TGTGCCAGCAGTCTCTCCTCCAGGGGCGGAATGAACACTGAAGCTTTCTTT | CASSLSSRGGMNTEAFF
TRBJ2-5 | TRBV20-1 | TRBD2 | NA | TGCAGTGCGTTGACTAGCGGGAGAAAAGAGACCCAGTACTTC | CSALTSGRKETQYF
TRBJ1-2 | TRBV18 | NA | NA | TGTGCCAGCTCACCCGTGATCGGGGAAGGCTACACCTTC | CASSPVIGEGYTF
TRBJ2-5 | TRBV5-6 | TRBD2 | few | TGTGCCAGCAGCTTGCCTCTAGCGGGAGTTCGACAGGAGACCCAGTACTTC | CASSLPLAGVRQETQYF
TRBJ2-1 | TRBV29-1 | TRBD2 | NA | TGCAGCGTTGAAGATAGAGGGTATGCGCGGGAGAGTGAGCAGTTCTTC | CSVEDRGYARESEQFF
TRBJ2-7 | TRBV5-1 | TRBD2 | NA | TGCGCCAGCAGCTCCACTAGCGGGAGGGCTCGATTCTACGAGCAGTACTTC | CASSSTSGRARFYEQYF
TRBJ2-1 | TRBV5-1 | TRBD2 | NA | TGCGCCAGCAGCTCCGGGACTAGCGGGAGGGCCTACTACAATGAGCAGTTCTTC | CASSSGTSGRAYYNEQFF
TRBJ2-1 | TRBV5-1 | TRBD1 | NA | TGCGCCAGCAGCTTACCGAACCAGGGGGCGCATCGCGATGAGCAGTTCTTC | CASSLPNQGAHRDEQFF
TRBJ2-5 | TRBV20-1 | NA | many | TGCAGTGCTAGAGGAGAGACCCAGTACTTC | CSARGETQYF
TRBJ1-2 | TRBV20-1 | TRBD1 | NA | TGCAGGGCTACGGGACAGGGGAATGGCTACACTTTC | CRATGQGNGYTF
TRBJ1-2 | TRBV20-1 | NA | NA | TGCAGTGCTACCCCAGGGGTCTATGGCTACACCTTC | CSATPGVYGYTF
TRBJ1-6 | TRBV20-1 | TRBD1 | few | TGCAGTGCAGAAGTAGCGGACAGGGGGACCTATAATTCACCCCCCCACTTT | CSAEVADRGTYNSPPHF
TRBJ1-5 | TRBV20-1 | NA | NA | TGCAGTGCCCCCCCGGCAGTTGATAGCAATCAGCCCCAGCATTTT | CSAPPAVDSNQPQHF
TRBJ2-7 | TRBV6-5 | TRBD2 | NA | TGTGCCGGCAGTCCCCTTAGCGGGAGATTCTACGAGCAGTACTTC | CAGSPLSGRFYEQYF
TRBJ1-5 | TRBV28 | NA | NA | TGTGCCAGCAGTGGACCTCAGAGTTATCAGCCCCAGCATTTT | CASSGPQSYQPQHF
TRBJ2-1 | TRBV29-1 | NA | NA | TGCAGCGTTGAAGTACATGAGCAGTGCTTC | CSVEVHEQCF
TRBJ1-1 | TRBV7-9 | NA | NA | TGTGCCAGCAGCTTAGTGCAGGGGATGAGCACTGAAGCTTTCTTT | CASSLVQGMSTEAFF
TRBJ1-4 | TRBV5-1 | NA | NA | TGCGCCAGCAGCTTGGGGGGTGGATATGAAAAACTGTTTTTT | CASSLGGGYEKLFF